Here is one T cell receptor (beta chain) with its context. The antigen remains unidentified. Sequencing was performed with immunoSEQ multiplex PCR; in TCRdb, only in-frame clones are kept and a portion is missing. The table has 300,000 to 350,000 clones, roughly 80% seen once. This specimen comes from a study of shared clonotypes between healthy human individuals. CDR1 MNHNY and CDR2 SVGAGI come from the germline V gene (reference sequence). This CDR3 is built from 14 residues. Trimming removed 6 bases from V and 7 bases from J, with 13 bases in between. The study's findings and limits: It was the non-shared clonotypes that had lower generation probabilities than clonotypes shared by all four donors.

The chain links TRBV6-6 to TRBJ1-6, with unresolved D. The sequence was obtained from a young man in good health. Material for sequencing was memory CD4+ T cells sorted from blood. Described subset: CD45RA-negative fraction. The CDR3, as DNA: TGTGCCAGCAGGTCTGGGGTAGGGAATTCACCCCTCCACTTT. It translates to CASRSGVGNSPLHF.